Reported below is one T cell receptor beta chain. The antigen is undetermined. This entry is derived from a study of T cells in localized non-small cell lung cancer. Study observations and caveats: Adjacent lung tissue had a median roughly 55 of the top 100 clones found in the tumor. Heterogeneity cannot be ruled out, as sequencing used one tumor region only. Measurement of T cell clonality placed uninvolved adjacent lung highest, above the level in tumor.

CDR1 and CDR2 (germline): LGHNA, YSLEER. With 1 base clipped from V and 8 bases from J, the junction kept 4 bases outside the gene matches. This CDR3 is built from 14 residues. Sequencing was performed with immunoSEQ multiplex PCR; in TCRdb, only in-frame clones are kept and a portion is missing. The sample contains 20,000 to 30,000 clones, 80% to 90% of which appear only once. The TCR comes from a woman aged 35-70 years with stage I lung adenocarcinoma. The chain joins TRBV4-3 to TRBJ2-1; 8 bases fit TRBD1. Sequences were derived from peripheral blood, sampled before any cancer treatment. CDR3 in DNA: TGCGCCAGCAGCCAAGGGACAGGGAGACATGAGCAGTTCTTC. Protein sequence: CASSQGTGRHEQFF.